The 16 T cell receptor beta chains listed next were all sequenced from one sample in a study of T-cell reconstitution after alpha-beta-depleted transplantation in children. This sample's TCRbeta library carried unique molecular identifier barcodes. One entry per CDR3 protein results from TCRdb running MiXCR on the PCR reads. The top ten hold roughly 31% of the sample, which has 40,000 to 55,000 distinct CDR3 sequences, approximately 6% seen once. The sequenced sample was PBMCs, mostly from graft donor cells, obtained 60 days after TCRalphabeta/CD19-depleted stem cell transplant. All receptors come from a female patient aged 2-10 years who had a stem cell transplant for aplastic anemia, so the T cells may come from the graft donor.

The chain recombines TRBV3-1 with TRBJ1-2, with TRBD1 matching 10 bases. Germline CDR1 reads LGHDT; CDR2 reads YNNKEL (reference sequence). This CDR3 spans 14 amino acids. Trimming removed 1 base from V and 4 bases from J; junction bases left unmatched: 0. The CDR3 DNA reads as TGTGCCAGCAGCCAAGGACAGGGGGCCTATGGCTACACCTTC. Translated: CASSQGQGAYGYTF.

There are many counts of this clonotype. The chain uses TRBV28 and TRBJ1-6, with 8 bases aligning to TRBD1. Trimming at V came to 6 bases and at J to 7 bases, leaving 5 bases not matched to a gene. The germline V gene encodes CDR1 MDHEN and CDR2 SYDVKM. This CDR3 comprises 14 residues. CDR3 amino acids: CASSEGQANSPLHF. The CDR3 region has the DNA TGTGCCAGCAGCGAGGGACAGGCCAATTCACCCCTCCACTTT. Variable domain in full (rest from reference TRBV28 and TRBJ1-6): DVKVTQSSRYLVKRTGEKVFLECVQDMDHENMFWYRQDPGLGLRLIYFSYDVKMKEKGDIPEGYSVSREKKERFSLILESASTNQTSMYLCASSEGQANSPLHFGNGTRLTVT.

The V gene is TRBV5-4, the J gene TRBJ2-1; TRBD2 aligns across 12 bases. Germline CDR1 SGHNT, CDR2 YYREEE (reference sequence). The length of the CDR3 is 16 residues. The V and J ends lost 4 bases and 6 bases, in that order; junction bases with no gene match: 8. The CDR3 DNA is TGTGCCAGCAGCCGCCGGACTAGCGGGATAATCAATGAGCAGTTCTTC. Translated, it gives CASSRRTSGIINEQFF.

This sequence joins TRBV6-1 and TRBJ1-2, with TRBD1 as a possible D gene (6 bases). Germline V lookup: CDR1 MNHNS, CDR2 SASEGT. Trimming took off 3 bases at V and 4 bases at J, with 9 bases between the two ends. The CDR3 is 13 amino acids. The CDR3 region has the DNA TGTGCCAGCAGTGATACAGGGCTCTATGGCTACACCTTC. Encoded protein: CASSDTGLYGYTF.

The rearrangement uses TRBV2 and TRBJ2-7; D is uncertain. V gave up 6 bases and J gave up 3 bases, with 9 bases separating them. Looked up from germline, CDR1 is SNHLY and CDR2 is FYNNEI. The CDR3 consists of 12 residues. The CDR3 here is CASRGNYYEQYF. In nucleotides, the CDR3 is TGTGCCAGCAGGGGGAACTACTACGAGCAGTACTTC.

There are many counts of this clonotype. The chain carries TRBV28 and TRBJ2-7, with D tentatively TRBD1 or TRBD2 (5 bases each). Trimming pared 2 bases from V and 3 bases from J, leaving 20 bases between. Germline lookup yields CDR1 MDHEN and CDR2 SYDVKM. This CDR3 region has 17 residues. DNA of the CDR3: TGTGCCAGCAGTTTAGGGAGCCGGGAAGACAGATTCTACGAGCAGTACTTC. It specifies CASSLGSREDRFYEQYF.

There are many counts of this clonotype. The chain recombines TRBV7-3 with TRBJ2-2, with 7 bases lining up with TRBD2. The CDR3 is 17 residues long. V shed 7 bases and J 1 base; nucleotides not matched to a gene: 12. CDR1 and CDR2 from the germline V gene are SGHTA and FQGTGA. The CDR3 loop reads CASTNLSPGGNTGELFF. The CDR3 nucleotides are TGTGCCAGCACCAACTTATCGCCGGGAGGGAACACCGGGGAGCTGTTTTTT.

This clonotype qualifies as medium-sized. The chain employs TRBV20-1 and TRBJ2-3; 7 bases are a match to TRBD2. This CDR3 contains 9 residues. Germline V gene sequence: CDR1 DFQATT, CDR2 SNEGSKA (reference sequence). The CDR3 spells CRGGDTQYF. The DNA of the CDR3 is TGCAGGGGGGGGGATACGCAGTATTTT.

The chain is built from TRBV7-9 and TRBJ2-6; D is perhaps TRBD1 (5 bases). Trimming left V 3 bases short and J 0 bases short, with 9 bases between. The CDR3 has 16 residues. Germline CDR1 SEHNR, CDR2 FQNEAQ (reference sequence). The CDR3 loop reads CASSFIQASGANVLTF. CDR3 DNA sequence: TGTGCCAGCAGCTTCATACAGGCCTCTGGGGCCAACGTCCTGACTTTC.

This clonotype appeared many times. The chain carries TRBV12-3 or TRBV12-4 and TRBJ2-5; D unresolved. The ends were cut back, 5 bases at V and 2 bases at J, with 6 bases in the middle. There are 12 residues in the CDR3. Here the CDR3 reads CASSTTQETQYF. The DNA for the CDR3 is TGTGCCAGCAGTACAACTCAAGAGACCCAGTACTTC.

This clonotype occurred many times. This rearrangement joins TRBV27 to TRBJ2-1, with D perhaps TRBD2 (5 bases). Germline lookup yields CDR1 MNHEY and CDR2 SMNVEV (reference sequence). The CDR3 sequence is 16 residues long. V gave up 3 bases and J gave up 2 bases, with 14 bases separating them. The CDR3 protein is CASSLPRVETYNEQFF. Written as DNA, the CDR3 is TGTGCCAGCAGTTTGCCGCGGGTAGAGACCTACAATGAGCAGTTCTTC.

This clonotype was counted many times. The rearrangement links TRBV7-8 to TRBJ2-7; TRBD1 might be the D (5 bases). CDR3 size: 12 residues. Looked up from germline, CDR1 is SGHVS and CDR2 is FQNEAQ. The germline V and J ends were trimmed by 0 bases and 6 bases, with 6 bases remaining between them. CDR3 amino acids: CASSLAGVEQYF. In DNA form, the CDR3 reads TGTGCCAGCAGCTTAGCAGGGGTCGAGCAGTACTTC.

The rearrangement joins TRBV12-3 or TRBV12-4 to TRBJ1-1; 9 bases align to TRBD1. The CDR3 has 15 amino acids. The V segment lost 6 bases and the J segment 1 base; nucleotides outside the gene matches: 6. The CDR3 loop is CASSGKTGGNTEAFF. The CDR3 bases are TGTGCCAGCAGCGGCAAGACAGGGGGGAACACTGAAGCTTTCTTT.

This clonotype was observed at least ten times. The chain uses TRBV20-1 and TRBJ2-7; 11 bases match TRBD2. Germline lookup yields CDR1 DFQATT and CDR2 SNEGSKA (reference sequence). The trim removed 5 bases at V and 2 bases at J, leaving 5 bases unmatched. The CDR3 contains 14 residues. The CDR3 nucleotides read TGCAGTGCTTTGACTAGCGGGGTCACCTACGAGCAGTACTTC. Residues: CSALTSGVTYEQYF.

V gene TRBV7-2 combines with J gene TRBJ2-7; the match to TRBD2 covers 8 bases. The CDR3 has 15 amino acids. Germline CDR1 is SGHTA and CDR2 is FQGNSA. J was trimmed by 3 bases and V by 2 bases; bases with no gene match: 6. The CDR3 is CASSLMASGHYEQYF. The CDR3 DNA is TGTGCCAGCAGCTTAATGGCTAGCGGGCACTACGAGCAGTACTTC.

Notes on this clonotype: This sequence may be a read error, since a much larger clone differs from it by one base. The conserved phenylalanine or tryptophan is not found at the CDR3 terminus, so this likely reflects a read error. CDR3 loop: CASSLFPFREVRENEQFY. CDR3 coding DNA: TGTGCCAGCAGTTTATTCCCGTTCCGGGAGGTGAGGGAAAATGAGCAGTTCTAC. The V call is TRBV28, the J call TRBJ2-1; 7 nucleotides align to TRBD2. From germline, CDR1 is MDHEN and CDR2 SYDVKM. This CDR3 has 18 residues. Losses at the gene ends were 1 base for V and 7 bases for J; bases not matched to a gene: 16.